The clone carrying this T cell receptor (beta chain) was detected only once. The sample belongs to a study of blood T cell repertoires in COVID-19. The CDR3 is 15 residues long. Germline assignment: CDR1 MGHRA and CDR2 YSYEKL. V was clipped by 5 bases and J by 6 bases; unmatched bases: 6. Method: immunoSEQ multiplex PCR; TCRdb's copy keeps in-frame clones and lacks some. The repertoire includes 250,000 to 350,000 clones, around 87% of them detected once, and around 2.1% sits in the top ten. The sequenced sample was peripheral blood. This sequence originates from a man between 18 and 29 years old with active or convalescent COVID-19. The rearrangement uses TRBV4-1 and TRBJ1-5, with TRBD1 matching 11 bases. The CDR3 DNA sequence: TGCGCCAGCAGCAACGGACAGGGGGCTGGTCAGCCCCAGCATTTT. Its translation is CASSNGQGAGQPQHF.